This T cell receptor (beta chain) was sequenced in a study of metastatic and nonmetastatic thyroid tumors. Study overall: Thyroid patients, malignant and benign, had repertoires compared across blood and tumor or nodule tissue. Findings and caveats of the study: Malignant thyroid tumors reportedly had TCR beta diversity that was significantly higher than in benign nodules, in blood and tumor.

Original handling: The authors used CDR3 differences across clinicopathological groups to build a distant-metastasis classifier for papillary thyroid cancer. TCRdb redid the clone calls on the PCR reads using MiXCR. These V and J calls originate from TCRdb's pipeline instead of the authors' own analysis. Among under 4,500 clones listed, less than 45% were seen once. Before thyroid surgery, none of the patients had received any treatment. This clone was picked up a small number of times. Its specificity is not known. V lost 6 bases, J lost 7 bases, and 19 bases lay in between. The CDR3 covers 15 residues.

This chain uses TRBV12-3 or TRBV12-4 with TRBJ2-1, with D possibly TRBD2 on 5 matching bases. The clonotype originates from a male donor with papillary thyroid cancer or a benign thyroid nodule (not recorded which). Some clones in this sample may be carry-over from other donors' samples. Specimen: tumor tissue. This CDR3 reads CASSQLTGSINEQFF. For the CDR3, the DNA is TGTGCCAGCAGCCAACTAACGGGGAGTATAAATGAGCAGTTCTTC.